The count of the clone carrying this T cell receptor (beta chain) is one. This record comes from a study of blood T cell repertoires in COVID-19. Across the study: Sites across the United States, Italy and Spain contributed samples from acute and convalescent COVID-19. PBMCs, B-cell-depleted T cells, or T cells were the source of the cDNA or gDNA that made up the material.

Profiled with immunoSEQ multiplex PCR; TCRdb holds only in-frame clones, not every one. The sample consists of about 170,000 clones, about 86% of them appearing once. The CDR3 sequence is 19 residues long. In germline, CDR1 is LNHDA, CDR2 SQIVND (reference sequence). V shed 5 bases, J shed 0 bases, and the junction held 15 bases outside the gene matches. The sample comprised PBMCs or T cells enriched from blood (not recorded which). V gene TRBV19 combines with J gene TRBJ1-4; 7 nucleotides align to TRBD1. The sequence derives from a woman in her 50s in a cohort exposed to, infected with or recovered from COVID-19 (not recorded which). CDR3 DNA: TGTGCCAGTAGTCTGGGGGCAGGGGGAAGTATTGCAACTAATGAAAAACTGTTTTTT. This codes for CASSLGAGGSIATNEKLFF.